These 3 T cell receptor beta chains were sequenced from one sample in a study of blood T cell repertoires in COVID-19. The assay was immunoSEQ multiplex PCR, and TCRdb's table has in-frame clones only and misses some. The table lists 150,000 or so clones, over 80% of them singletons, with roughly 1.5% in the top ten. The material sequenced was peripheral blood. The receptors here all came from a woman aged 45 to 65 with acute or convalescent COVID-19.

The chain is built from TRBV5-1 and TRBJ1-2; 12 bases are shared with TRBD1. V was clipped by 4 bases and J by 7 bases; unmatched bases: 5. Germline CDR1 and CDR2: SGHRS and YFSETQ. The CDR3 has 14 residues. The CDR3 region has the DNA TGCGCCAGCAGCACGGGACAGGGGGCGGGTGGCTACACCTTC. Encoded protein: CASSTGQGAGGYTF.

The chain uses TRBV30 and TRBJ2-3; 11 bases fit TRBD2. The V and J ends lost 7 bases and 7 bases, in that order; junction bases with no gene match: 10. The CDR3 spans 14 residues. CDR1 and CDR2 from the germline V gene are GTSNPN and SVGIG (reference sequence). CDR3 nucleotides: TGTGCCTTTCAAATAGCGGGGGGGCCCCATACGCAGTATTTT. Translating gives CAFQIAGGPHTQYF.

The V call is TRBV15, the J call TRBJ2-4; TRBD2 is a possible D gene (7 bases). This CDR3 is built from 17 residues. V gave up 5 bases and J gave up 2 bases, with 19 bases separating them. Germline V gene sequence: CDR1 LNHNV, CDR2 YYDKDF (reference sequence). CDR3 nucleotides: TGTGCCACCAGCCCCAAACCTGGGGGGGCCACCAAAAACATTCAGTACTTC. The encoded protein is CATSPKPGGATKNIQYF.